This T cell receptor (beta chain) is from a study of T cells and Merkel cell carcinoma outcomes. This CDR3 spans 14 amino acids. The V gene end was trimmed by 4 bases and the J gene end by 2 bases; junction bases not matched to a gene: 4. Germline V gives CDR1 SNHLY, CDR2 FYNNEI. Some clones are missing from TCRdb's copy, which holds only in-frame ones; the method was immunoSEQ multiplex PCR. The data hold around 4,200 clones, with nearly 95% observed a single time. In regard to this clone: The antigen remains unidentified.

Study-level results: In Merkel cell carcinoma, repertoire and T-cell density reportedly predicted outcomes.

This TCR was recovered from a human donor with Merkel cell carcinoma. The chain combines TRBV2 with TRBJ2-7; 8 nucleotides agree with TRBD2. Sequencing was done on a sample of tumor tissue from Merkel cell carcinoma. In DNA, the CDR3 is TGTGCCAGCAGTGTCGAGCGGGGGCCCTACGAGCAGTACTTC. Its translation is CASSVERGPYEQYF.